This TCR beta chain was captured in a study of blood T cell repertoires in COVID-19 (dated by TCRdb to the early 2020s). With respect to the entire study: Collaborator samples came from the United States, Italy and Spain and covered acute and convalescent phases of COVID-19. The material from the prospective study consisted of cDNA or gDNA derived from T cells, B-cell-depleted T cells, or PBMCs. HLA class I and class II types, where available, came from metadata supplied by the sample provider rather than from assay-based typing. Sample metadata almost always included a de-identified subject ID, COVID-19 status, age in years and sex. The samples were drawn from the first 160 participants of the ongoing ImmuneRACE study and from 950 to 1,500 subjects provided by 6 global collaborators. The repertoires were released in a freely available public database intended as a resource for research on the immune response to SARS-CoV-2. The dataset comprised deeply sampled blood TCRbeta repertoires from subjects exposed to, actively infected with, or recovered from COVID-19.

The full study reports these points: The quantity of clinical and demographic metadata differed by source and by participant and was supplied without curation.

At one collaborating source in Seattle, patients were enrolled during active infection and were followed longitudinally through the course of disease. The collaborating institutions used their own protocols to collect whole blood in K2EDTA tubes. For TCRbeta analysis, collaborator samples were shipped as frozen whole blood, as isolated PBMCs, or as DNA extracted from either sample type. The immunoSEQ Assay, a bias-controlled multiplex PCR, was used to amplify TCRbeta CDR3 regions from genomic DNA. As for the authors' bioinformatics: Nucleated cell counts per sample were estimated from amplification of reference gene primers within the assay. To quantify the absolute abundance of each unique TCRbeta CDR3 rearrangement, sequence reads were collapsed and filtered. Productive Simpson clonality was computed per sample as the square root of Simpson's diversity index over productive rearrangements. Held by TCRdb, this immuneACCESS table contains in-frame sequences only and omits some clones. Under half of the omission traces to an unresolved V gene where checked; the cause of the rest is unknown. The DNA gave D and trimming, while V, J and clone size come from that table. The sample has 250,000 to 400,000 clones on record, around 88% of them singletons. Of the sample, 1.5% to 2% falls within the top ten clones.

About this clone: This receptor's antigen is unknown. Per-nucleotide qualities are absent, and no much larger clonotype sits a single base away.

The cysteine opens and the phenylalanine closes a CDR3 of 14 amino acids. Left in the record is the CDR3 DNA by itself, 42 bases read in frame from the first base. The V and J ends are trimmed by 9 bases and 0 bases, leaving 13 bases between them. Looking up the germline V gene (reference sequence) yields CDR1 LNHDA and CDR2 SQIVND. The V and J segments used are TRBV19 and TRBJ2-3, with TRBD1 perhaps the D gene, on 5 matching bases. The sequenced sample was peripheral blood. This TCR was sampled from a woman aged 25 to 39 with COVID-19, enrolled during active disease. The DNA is TGTGCCAGCCGTCGGACATCTAGCACAGATACGCAGTATTTT. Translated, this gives CASRRTSSTDTQYF.